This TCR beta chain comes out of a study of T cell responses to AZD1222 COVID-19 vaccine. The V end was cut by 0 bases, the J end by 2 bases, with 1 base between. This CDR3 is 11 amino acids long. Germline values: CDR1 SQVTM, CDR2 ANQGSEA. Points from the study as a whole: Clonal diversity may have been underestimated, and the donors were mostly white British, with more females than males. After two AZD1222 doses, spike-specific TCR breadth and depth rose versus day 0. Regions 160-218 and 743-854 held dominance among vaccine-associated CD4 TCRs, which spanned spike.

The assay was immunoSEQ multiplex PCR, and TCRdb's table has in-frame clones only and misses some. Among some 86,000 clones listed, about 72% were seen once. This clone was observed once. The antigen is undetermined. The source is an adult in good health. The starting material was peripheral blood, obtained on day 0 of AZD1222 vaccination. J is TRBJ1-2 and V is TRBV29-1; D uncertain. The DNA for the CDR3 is TGCAGCGTTGAAGAGAACTATGGCTACACCTTC. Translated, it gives CSVEENYGYTF.